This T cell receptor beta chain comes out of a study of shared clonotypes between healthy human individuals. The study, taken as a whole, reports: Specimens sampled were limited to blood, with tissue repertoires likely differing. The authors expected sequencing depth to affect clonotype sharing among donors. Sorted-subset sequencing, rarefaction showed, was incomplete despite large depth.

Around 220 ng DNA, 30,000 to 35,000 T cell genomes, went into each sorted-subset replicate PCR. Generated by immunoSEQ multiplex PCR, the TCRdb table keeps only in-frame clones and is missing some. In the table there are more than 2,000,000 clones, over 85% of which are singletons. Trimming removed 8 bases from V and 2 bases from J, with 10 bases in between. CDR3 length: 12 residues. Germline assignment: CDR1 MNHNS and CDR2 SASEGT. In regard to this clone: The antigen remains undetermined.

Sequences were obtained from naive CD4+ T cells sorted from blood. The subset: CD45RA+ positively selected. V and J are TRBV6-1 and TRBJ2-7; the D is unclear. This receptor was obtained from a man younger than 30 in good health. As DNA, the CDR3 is TGTGCCAGCTCAATAGGAACCTACGAGCAGTACTTC. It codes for CASSIGTYEQYF.